This TCR beta chain came from a study of long-term antiretroviral therapy in people with HIV. An immunoSEQ assay, version v3.0, was performed at survey level. Assay: immunoSEQ multiplex PCR; the TCRdb copy retains only in-frame clones and omits some. Of under 35,000 clones in the sample, about 90% were seen once. Per the germline V gene, CDR1 is ENHRY and CDR2 is SYGVKD. This CDR3 spans 14 amino acids. J was trimmed by 1 base and V by 4 bases; bases with no gene match: 3. This receptor was taken from a young man with HIV. This material consisted of unsorted PBMCs, taken 1.1 years after starting antiretroviral therapy. The chain couples TRBV10-3 to TRBJ2-7; 8 nucleotides align to TRBD1. As DNA, the CDR3 is TGTGCCATCAGTGCCACAGGGGGTTCCTACGAGCAGTACTTC. This encodes CAISATGGSYEQYF.